The 20 T cell receptor beta chains listed next were all sequenced from one sample in a study of blood T cell repertoires in COVID-19. Method: immunoSEQ multiplex PCR; TCRdb's copy keeps in-frame clones and lacks some. The table shows about 160,000 clones, with 85% to 95% occurring only once. The material sequenced was peripheral blood. The source of these receptors is a woman in her 50s with acute or convalescent COVID-19.

V and J are TRBV19 and TRBJ1-4; possible D gene TRBD1, 6 bases. The CDR3 has 13 amino acids. CDR1 is LNHDA and CDR2 is SQIVND in the germline V gene (reference sequence). Trimming stripped 9 bases from V and 8 bases from J, with 16 bases between. The CDR3 is CASSNRESEKLFF. CDR3 sequence (DNA): TGTGCCAGCTCAAACAGGGAATCGGAAAAACTGTTTTTT.

The chain joins TRBV29-1 to TRBJ1-2; possibly TRBD1 for D (6 bases). This CDR3 region has 13 residues. From germline, CDR1 is SQVTM and CDR2 ANQGSEA. V gave up 8 bases and J gave up 0 bases, with 13 bases separating them. The CDR3 sequence: CSFSTGSNYGYTF. The CDR3, as DNA: TGCAGCTTCTCGACAGGATCTAACTATGGCTACACCTTC.

The rearrangement links TRBV7-2 to TRBJ2-7; TRBD2 matches 7 bases. This CDR3 is built from 15 residues. Germline V gene data show CDR1 as SGHTA and CDR2 as FQGNSA. V lost 0 bases, J lost 2 bases, and 4 bases stayed unmatched. CDR3 in DNA: TGTGCCAGCAGCTTAGCTGCGGGGGTGGCCTACGAGCAGTACTTC. Translation gives CASSLAAGVAYEQYF.

This chain joins TRBV5-5 and TRBJ1-5; maybe TRBD1 (5 bases). Germline CDR1 SGHKS, CDR2 YYEKEE (reference sequence). Trimming shortened V by 0 bases and J by 3 bases, and 7 bases separated the two germline ends. The CDR3 has 14 amino acids. The CDR3 DNA reads as TGTGCCAGCAGCTTGGGACAGAACAATCAGCCCCAGCATTTT. This codes for CASSLGQNNQPQHF. The variable domain in full, completed from reference TRBV5-5 and TRBJ1-5, reads DAGVTQSPTHLIKTRGQQVTLRCSPISGHKSVSWYQQVLGQGPQFIFQYYEKEERGRGNFPDRFSARQFPNYSSELNVNALLLGDSALYLCASSLGQNNQPQHFGDGTRLSIL.

The chain is built from TRBV7-9 and TRBJ2-3; 7 bases map to TRBD1. The CDR3 runs to 15 residues. CDR1 SEHNR and CDR2 FQNEAQ come from the germline V gene (reference sequence). The J segment lost 2 bases and the V segment lost 5 bases, leaving 7 bases of the junction unmatched. The CDR3 DNA sequence: TGTGCCAGCAGCCCTACCGGGACAGACACAGATACGCAGTATTTT. Protein product: CASSPTGTDTDTQYF.

The chain joins TRBV4-1 to TRBJ1-1; tentative D call: TRBD1 (6 bases). Trimming stripped 0 bases from V and 2 bases from J, with 13 bases between. Germline V gives CDR1 MGHRA, CDR2 YSYEKL. CDR3 length: 16 residues. The CDR3 protein is CASSQELGGGNTEAFF. CDR3 bases: TGCGCCAGCAGCCAAGAGTTAGGGGGGGGCAACACTGAAGCTTTCTTT.

This clone was seen more than once but under ten times. This chain joins TRBV25-1 and TRBJ1-6; 7 bases align to TRBD1. CDR3 length: 13 residues. The germline gives CDR1 MGHDK, CDR2 SYGVNS. V lost 6 bases to trimming and J lost 13 bases; unmatched junction nucleotides: 9. The CDR3: CASSPGGERPLHF. The CDR3 DNA follows: TGTGCCAGCAGCCCAGGGGGAGAACGGCCCCTCCACTTT.

The rearrangement joins TRBV30 to TRBJ2-3; 8 bases fit TRBD2. The CDR3 is made up of 17 amino acids. Per the germline V gene, CDR1 is GTSNPN and CDR2 is SVGIG (reference sequence). V lost 0 bases and J lost 1; bases outside the gene matches: 9. This CDR3 reads CAWSVLRTSSRTDTQYF. CDR3 nucleotides: TGTGCCTGGAGTGTACTCCGGACTAGCAGCCGCACAGATACGCAGTATTTT.

Here the CDR3 DNA reads TGTGCCAGCAGTTTATCCGGCAATGAGCAGTTCTTC. Translated, it gives CASSLSGNEQFF. This chain joins TRBV27 and TRBJ2-1; D gene uncertain. Germline CDR1 reads MNHEY; CDR2 reads SMNVEV (reference sequence). The V end was cut by 0 bases, the J end by 6 bases, with 3 bases between. This CDR3 region has 12 residues.

This clone has a handful of counts. The gene calls are TRBV5-1 and TRBJ2-3; TRBD2 aligns across 9 bases. Germline V gene sequence: CDR1 SGHRS, CDR2 YFSETQ. With 1 base clipped from V and 5 bases from J, the junction kept 5 bases outside the gene matches. This CDR3 has 15 amino acids. CDR3 coding DNA: TGCGCCAGCAGCTTGACGCGGGGGGGCCAAGATACGCAGTATTTT. As protein: CASSLTRGGQDTQYF. Complete variable domain (other parts from reference TRBV5-1 and TRBJ2-3): KAGVTQTPRYLIKTRGQQVTLSCSPISGHRSVSWYQQTPGQGLQFLFEYFSETQRNKGNFPGRFSGRQFSNSRSEMNVSTLELGDSALYLCASSLTRGGQDTQYFGPGTRLTVL.

Turning to this clone: The junction departs from germline at one end; a sequencing error may be responsible. The V and J genes are TRBV25-1 and TRBJ2-2, with D maybe TRBD1 (5 bases). This CDR3 has 14 amino acids. Germline lookup yields CDR1 MGHDK and CDR2 SYGVNS. CDR3 sequence reads: CASSRPGNPGELFF. For the CDR3, the DNA is TGTGCCAGCAGTCGTCCAGGGAACCCCGGGGAGCTGTTTTTT. The full variable domain, completed using reference TRBV25-1 and TRBJ2-2, is EADIYQTPRYLVIGTGKKITLECSQTMGHDKMYWYQQDPGMELHLIHYSYGVNSTEKGDLSSESTVSRIRTEHFPLTLESARPSHTSQYLCASSRPGNPGELFFGEGSRLTVL.

This clone was seen a handful of times. The chain carries TRBV19 and TRBJ2-5; D might be TRBD1 (6 bases). The ends were cut back, 4 bases at V and 5 bases at J, with 17 bases in the middle. Germline CDR1 LNHDA, CDR2 SQIVND (reference sequence). There are 15 residues in the CDR3. The CDR3 region has the DNA TGTGCCAGTAGTACAGGACAGAGAGATGGGGAGACCCAGTACTTC. Its translation is CASSTGQRDGETQYF.

J is TRBJ1-2 and V is TRBV2, with TRBD1 matching 7 bases. The germline V gene encodes CDR1 SNHLY and CDR2 FYNNEI. The CDR3 has 15 amino acids. Trimming removed 5 bases from V and 7 bases from J; junction bases left unmatched: 13. CDR3 in DNA: TGTGCCAGCAGTACCGGGACAGCCTTTGATTTTGGCTACACCTTC. Protein: CASSTGTAFDFGYTF. Using reference TRBV2 and TRBJ1-2 for the parts outside the CDR3, the full variable domain is EPEVTQTPSHQVTQMGQEVILRCVPISNHLYFYWYRQILGQKVEFLVSFYNNEISEKSEIFDDQFSVERPDGSNFTLKIRSTKLEDSAMYFCASSTGTAFDFGYTFGSGTRLTVV.

The chain is built from TRBV10-3 and TRBJ2-3, with D possibly matching TRBD2 (6 bases). The CDR3 length is 14 residues. V lost 2 bases and J 6 bases, leaving 12 bases between the germline ends. CDR1 ENHRY and CDR2 SYGVKD come from the germline V gene. CDR3 in amino acids: CAISEQGGGDTQYF. CDR3 coding DNA: TGTGCCATCAGTGAGCAGGGCGGAGGGGATACGCAGTATTTT.

The chain is built from TRBV6-1 and TRBJ2-7; D may be TRBD1 (5 bases). The CDR3 spans 15 residues. The germline V gene has CDR1 MNHNS and CDR2 SASEGT. V was clipped by 2 bases and J by 0 bases, with 11 bases between them. Here the CDR3 reads CASSEYQGLSYEQYF. CDR3 in DNA: TGTGCCAGCAGTGAATACCAGGGCCTCTCCTACGAGCAGTACTTC.

The genes are TRBV12-3 or TRBV12-4 and TRBJ1-1; unclear D gene. With 7 bases removed from V and 8 bases from J, the gap between germline ends came to 14 bases. The CDR3 is made up of 12 amino acids. CDR3 DNA: TGTGCCAGCACGGGGAGTAAATTCGAAGCTTTCTTT. Translating it yields CASTGSKFEAFF.

This clone has a single count. V usage is TRBV30 and J usage is TRBJ2-1; D is perhaps TRBD2 (5 bases). V was trimmed by 3 bases and J by 2 bases, leaving 8 bases between them. This CDR3 is built from 13 residues. Germline V lookup: CDR1 GTSNPN, CDR2 SVGIG (reference sequence). The CDR3 DNA reads as TGTGCCTGGAGCACGGGGACCTACAATGAGCAGTTCTTC. This sequence encodes CAWSTGTYNEQFF.

The CDR3 DNA is TGTGCCAGTAGTCCCACCTTTACAGGGGTGGGTGGCTACACCTTC. Its protein product is CASSPTFTGVGGYTF. V is TRBV19 and J is TRBJ1-2, with TRBD1 matching over 7 bases. V gave up 5 bases and J gave up 7 bases; unmatched junction bases: 13. This CDR3 contains 15 residues. Per the germline V gene, CDR1 is LNHDA and CDR2 is SQIVND (reference sequence).

This chain uses TRBV23-1 with TRBJ1-6; the D is unclear. TRBV23-1 is known as an ORF, though its function is uncertain. Trimming took off 3 bases at V and 7 bases at J, with 10 bases between the two ends. The CDR3 has 14 amino acids. The CDR3 spells CASSQSPQNSPLHF. In DNA form, the CDR3 reads TGCGCCAGCAGTCAGTCCCCCCAGAATTCACCCCTCCACTTT.

The rearrangement uses TRBV5-6 and TRBJ2-5; tentatively, D is TRBD1 (5 bases). Trimming removed 4 bases at V and 1 base at J, with 23 bases between. The germline V gene encodes CDR1 SGHDT and CDR2 YYEEEE. The CDR3 totals 18 residues. The CDR3 DNA reads as TGTGCCAGCAGCCTTGAGACAATTAGGGGCCCCCGCCAAGAGACCCAGTACTTC. This sequence encodes CASSLETIRGPRQETQYF.